This TCR beta chain derives from a study of vaccination and CD4 T cells after COVID-19 (dated by TCRdb to between 2022 and 2023). With regard to the full study: Convalescent patients had a positive SARS-CoV-2 result on nasal swab PCR, and of these patients, some ten had mild disease and one had severe disease. The convalescent cohort included six males and four females, with two Hispanic individuals, seven Caucasians, two Asians and one multiracial person. Participants received two doses of either the Pfizer-BioNTech BNT162b2 vaccine (n=8) or the Moderna mRNA-1273 vaccine (n=2). Post-COVID blood samples were collected from convalescent patients a median of about 92 days after diagnosis, with a range of roughly 30 to 170 days. Post-vaccine blood samples were obtained a median of approximately 74 days after the second vaccine dose, with a range of roughly 13 to 250 days. The cultures were stimulated with overlapping spike peptide pools from SARS-CoV-2 and from the common cold coronaviruses HCoV-NL63, HCoV-OC43 and HCoV-229E. In control cultures, a CEFX viral epitope pool was used as positive control, an HIV-1 Nef peptide pool was used as negative control, or no peptide was added. In roughly eleven COVID-19 convalescent patients and a few infection-naive healthy vaccine recipients, the spike-specific CD4+ TCR repertoire before mRNA vaccination was compared with the repertoire after mRNA vaccination. Overall results and qualifications from the work: Of the vaccine-specific clones found in convalescent patients, nearly all (304 of 307) were mono-reactive for SARS-CoV-2 spike instead of being cross-reactive with common cold coronaviruses. The study included relatively few convalescent patients and did not analyze early timepoints after natural infection. Among the post-vaccine SARS-CoV-2-reactive clones in convalescent patients, a median 86.3% showed up only after vaccination, which suggests vaccine-specific priming. An increase in the median number of SARS-CoV-2-reactive clonotypes from approximately 23 after infection to a few dozen after vaccination was observed, but the change was not found to be significant.

As regards this clonotype: Its antigen remains unidentified. No base quality values were provided; no much bigger clone lies one nucleotide off.

Library preparation employed PCR. TCR sequencing of DNA from cultured CD4+ T cells used the Oncomine TCR Beta short-read assay at the Johns Hopkins FTIC core. Genomic DNA was extracted from the cultured CD4+ T cells with the QIAamp micro DNA kit. Oncomine TCR Beta libraries from cultured CD4+ T cells were pooled with unique dual indexes and sequenced on an Illumina iSeq 100. The authors processed their data as follows. Non-productive sequences were removed, and CDR3s not starting with C, not ending with F or W, or shorter than 7 amino acids were discarded. Antigen-specific clonotypes were identified using the MANAFEST web application through comparison of peptide-stimulated wells with reference and other culture wells. Positive clones required FDR below 0.05, an odds ratio above 5, and productive frequency above 0.1% in at least two of three replicate wells. A clonotype was classed as cross-reactive if the clonotype showed significant expansion both in SARS-CoV-2 spike wells and in at least one common cold coronavirus spike condition. Using R version 3.6.1, CDR3 homology was evaluated through Levenshtein distances (stringdist) along with unrooted phylogenetic trees (ape). TCRdb trimmed the raw reads at Q25, called clones with MiXCR and kept productive beta chains. Duplicate CDR3 protein sequences are folded into a single record with the most common DNA and genes. These V and J calls are TCRdb output, not the study's own analysis. This sample gives about 25,000 distinct CDR3 sequences in total; approximately 50% of them show up just once. The ten top clones hold roughly 6.1% of the sample.

The intended sense of this specimen's treatment or condition label: approximately nine-day PBMC culture with coronavirus spike peptide pools or control peptides (ViraFEST assay). The study used the ViraFEST assay, which expanded antigen-specific T cells with peptide pools and then identified expanded clonotypes by TCR sequencing. The positive SARS-CoV-2 PCR tests of the convalescent patients were dated from March to December 2020, before the Alpha, Beta and Delta variants emerged in the United States. About 1.8 million PBMCs per well were cultured in IMDM with 5% human AB serum and approximately 10 IU/ml IL-2, plus 10 ug/ml peptide pools. Half of the culture medium was replaced with fresh IL-2-containing medium on days 3 and 7. After 10 days of culture, CD4+ T cells were isolated by negative selection using the EasySep CD4+ T cell isolation kit. PBMCs were separated from whole blood using Ficoll-Paque Plus gradient centrifugation and then either used fresh or cryopreserved at -140C. Each culture condition was generally run in triplicate wells.

The CDR3 contains 15 residues, cysteine and phenylalanine counted. Only the CDR3 region is kept as DNA, spanning 45 bases read in frame from base 1. Per the germline V gene, SGHAT is the CDR1 and FQNNGV is the CDR2. Trimming takes 4 bases from V and 0 bases from J, and the germline ends sit 12 bases apart. The rearranged segments are TRBV11-2 and TRBJ2-5; the D gene is possibly TRBD2, with 5 bases matching. The sequence was collected from a human donor who had recovered from COVID-19. The sample consisted of CD4+ T cells from blood, cultured in vitro. CDR3 loop: CASSWGDPDQETQYF. The nucleotides are TGTGCCAGCAGCTGGGGAGATCCGGACCAAGAGACCCAGTACTTC.